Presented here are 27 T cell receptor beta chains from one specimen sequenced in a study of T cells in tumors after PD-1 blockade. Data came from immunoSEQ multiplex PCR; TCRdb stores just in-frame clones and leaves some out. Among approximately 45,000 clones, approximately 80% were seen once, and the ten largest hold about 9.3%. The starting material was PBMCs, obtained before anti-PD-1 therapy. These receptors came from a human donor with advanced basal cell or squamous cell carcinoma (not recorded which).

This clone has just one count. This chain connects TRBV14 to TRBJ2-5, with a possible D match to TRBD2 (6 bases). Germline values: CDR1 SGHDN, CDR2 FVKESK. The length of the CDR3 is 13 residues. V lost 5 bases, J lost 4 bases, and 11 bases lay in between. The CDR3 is CASSFPGVETQYF. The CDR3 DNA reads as TGTGCCAGCAGCTTTCCGGGGGTAGAGACCCAGTACTTC.

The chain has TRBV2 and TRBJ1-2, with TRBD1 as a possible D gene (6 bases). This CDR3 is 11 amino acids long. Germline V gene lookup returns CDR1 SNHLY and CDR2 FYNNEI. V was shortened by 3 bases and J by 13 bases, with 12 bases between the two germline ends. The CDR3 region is CASSDYRVSTF. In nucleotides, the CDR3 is TGTGCCAGCAGTGATTACAGGGTGTCCACCTTC.

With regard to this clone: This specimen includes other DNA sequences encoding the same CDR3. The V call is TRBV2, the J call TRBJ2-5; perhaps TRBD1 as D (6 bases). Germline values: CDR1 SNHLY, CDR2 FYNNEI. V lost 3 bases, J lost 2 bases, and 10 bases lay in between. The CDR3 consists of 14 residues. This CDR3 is CASSEGTGQETQYF. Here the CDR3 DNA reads TGTGCCAGCAGTGAGGGTACAGGGCAAGAGACCCAGTACTTC. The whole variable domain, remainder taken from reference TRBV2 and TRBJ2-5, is EPEVTQTPSHQVTQMGQEVILRCVPISNHLYFYWYRQILGQKVEFLVSFYNNEISEKSEIFDDQFSVERPDGSNFTLKIRSTKLEDSAMYFCASSEGTGQETQYFGPGTRLLVL.

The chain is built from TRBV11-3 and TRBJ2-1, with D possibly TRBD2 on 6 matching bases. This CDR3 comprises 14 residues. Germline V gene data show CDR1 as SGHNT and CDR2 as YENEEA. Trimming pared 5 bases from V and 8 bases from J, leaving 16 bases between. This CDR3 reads CASSPPGSSDEQFF. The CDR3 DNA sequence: TGTGCCAGCAGCCCTCCCGGGAGCAGCGATGAGCAGTTCTTC.

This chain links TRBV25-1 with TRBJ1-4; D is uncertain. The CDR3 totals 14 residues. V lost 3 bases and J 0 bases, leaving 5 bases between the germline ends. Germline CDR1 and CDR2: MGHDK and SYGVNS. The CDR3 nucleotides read TGTGCCAGCAGTGATGGAACAACTAATGAAAAACTGTTTTTT. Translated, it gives CASSDGTTNEKLFF.

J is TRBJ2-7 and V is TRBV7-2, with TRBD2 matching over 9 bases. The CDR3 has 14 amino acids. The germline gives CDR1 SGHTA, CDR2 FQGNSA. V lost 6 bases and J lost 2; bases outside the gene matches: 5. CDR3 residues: CASSYLAGPYEQYF. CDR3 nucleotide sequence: TGTGCCAGCAGTTACCTAGCGGGACCCTACGAGCAGTACTTC.

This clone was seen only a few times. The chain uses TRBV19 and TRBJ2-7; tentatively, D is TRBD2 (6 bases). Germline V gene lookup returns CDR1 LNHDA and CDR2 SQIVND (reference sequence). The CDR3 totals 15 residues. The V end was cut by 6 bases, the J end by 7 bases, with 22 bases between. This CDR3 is CASRAGTPSSWEQYF. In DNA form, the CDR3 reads TGTGCCAGTAGAGCCGGGACTCCCTCATCTTGGGAGCAGTACTTC. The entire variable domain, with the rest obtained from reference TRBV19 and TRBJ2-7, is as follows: DGGITQSPKYLFRKEGQNVTLSCEQNLNHDAMYWYRQDPGQGLRLIYYSQIVNDFQKGDIAEGYSVSREKKESFPLTVTSAQKNPTAFYLCASRAGTPSSWEQYFGPGTRLTVT.

For the CDR3, the DNA is TGTGCCAGCAGCTTAGAAGGGGGACTAGCGGGATCGCCTAGCACAGATACGCAGTATTTT. The encoded protein is CASSLEGGLAGSPSTDTQYF. The genes are TRBV11-2 and TRBJ2-3, with TRBD2 identical over 13 bases. Germline trimming cut 0 bases from V and 0 bases from J; bases unmatched to any gene: 9. The CDR3 contains 20 residues. Germline assignment: CDR1 SGHAT and CDR2 FQNNGV.

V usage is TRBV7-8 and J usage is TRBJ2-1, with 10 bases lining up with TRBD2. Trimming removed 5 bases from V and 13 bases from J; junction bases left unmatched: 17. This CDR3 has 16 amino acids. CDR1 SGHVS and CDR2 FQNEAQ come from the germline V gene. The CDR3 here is CASSASGTSEARGQFF. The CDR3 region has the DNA TGTGCCAGCAGCGCATCCGGGACTAGCGAGGCCCGGGGCCAGTTCTTC.

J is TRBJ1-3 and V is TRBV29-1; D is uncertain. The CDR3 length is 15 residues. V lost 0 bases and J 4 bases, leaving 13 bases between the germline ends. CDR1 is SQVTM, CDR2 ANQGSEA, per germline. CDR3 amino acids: CSVEDLGRPGNTIYF. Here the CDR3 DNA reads TGCAGCGTTGAAGATCTCGGCAGGCCCGGAAACACCATATATTTT. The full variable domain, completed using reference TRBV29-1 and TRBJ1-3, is SAVISQKPSRDICQRGTSLTIQCQVDSQVTMMFWYRQQPGQSLTLIATANQGSEATYESGFVIDKFPISRPNLTFSTLTVSNMSPEDSSIYLCSVEDLGRPGNTIYFGEGSWLTVV.

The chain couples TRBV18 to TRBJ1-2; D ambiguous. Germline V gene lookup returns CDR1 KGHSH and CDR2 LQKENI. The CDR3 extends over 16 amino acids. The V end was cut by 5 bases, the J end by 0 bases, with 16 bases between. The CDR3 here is CASSDLRDRANYGYTF. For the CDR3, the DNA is TGTGCCAGCTCAGACCTCCGAGACCGAGCTAACTATGGCTACACCTTC.

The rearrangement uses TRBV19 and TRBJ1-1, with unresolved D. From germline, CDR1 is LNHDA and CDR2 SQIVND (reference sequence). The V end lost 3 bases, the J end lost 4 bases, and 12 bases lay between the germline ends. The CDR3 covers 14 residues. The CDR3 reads CASSMPTWGTEAFF. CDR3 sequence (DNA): TGTGCCAGTAGTATGCCAACGTGGGGCACTGAAGCTTTCTTT.

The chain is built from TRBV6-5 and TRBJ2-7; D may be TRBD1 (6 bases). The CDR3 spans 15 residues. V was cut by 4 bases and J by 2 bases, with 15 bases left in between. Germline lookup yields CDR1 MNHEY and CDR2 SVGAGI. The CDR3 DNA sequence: TGTGCCAGCAGTTTAGAGACAGGTCTGGCCTACGAGCAGTACTTC. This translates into CASSLETGLAYEQYF.

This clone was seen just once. The CDR3 region is CASSQRPGTSGSQFYEQYF. CDR3 sequence (DNA): TGTGCCAGCAGCCAAAGACCAGGGACTAGCGGGAGTCAATTCTACGAGCAGTACTTC. The J gene is TRBJ2-7, the V gene TRBV4-2; 14 positions match TRBD2. This CDR3 is built from 19 residues. V dropped 2 bases and J dropped 3; count of bases not matched to a gene: 12. Germline CDR1 is LGHNA and CDR2 is YNFKEQ.

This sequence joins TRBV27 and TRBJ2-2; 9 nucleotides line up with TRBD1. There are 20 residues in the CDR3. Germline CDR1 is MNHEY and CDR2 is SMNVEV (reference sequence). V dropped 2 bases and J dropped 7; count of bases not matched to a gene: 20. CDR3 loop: CASSLTGPPPGTGHNGELFF. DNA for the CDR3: TGTGCCAGCAGTTTAACAGGGCCTCCCCCCGGGACAGGGCATAACGGGGAGCTGTTTTTT.

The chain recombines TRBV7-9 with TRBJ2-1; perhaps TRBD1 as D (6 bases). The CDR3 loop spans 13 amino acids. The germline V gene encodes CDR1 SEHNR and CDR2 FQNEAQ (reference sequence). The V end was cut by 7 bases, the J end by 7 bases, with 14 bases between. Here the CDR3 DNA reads TGTGCCAGCATCCACAGGGAAAGAAATGAGCAGTTCTTC. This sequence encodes CASIHRERNEQFF.

CDR3 nucleotides: TGCGCCAGCAGCTTGGCTACCCGCAGTGGGGTGGGATCCTACGAGCAGTACTTC. It specifies CASSLATRSGVGSYEQYF. This rearrangement joins TRBV5-1 to TRBJ2-7; D is unclear. Germline CDR1 SGHRS, CDR2 YFSETQ. With 0 bases removed from V and 1 base from J, the gap between germline ends came to 20 bases. The CDR3 sequence is 18 residues long.

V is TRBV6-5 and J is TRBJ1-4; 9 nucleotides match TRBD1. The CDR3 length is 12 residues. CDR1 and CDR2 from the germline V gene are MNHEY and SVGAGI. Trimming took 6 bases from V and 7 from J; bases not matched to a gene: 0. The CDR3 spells CASRGQGEKLFF. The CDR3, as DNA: TGTGCCAGCAGGGGACAGGGTGAAAAACTGTTTTTT.

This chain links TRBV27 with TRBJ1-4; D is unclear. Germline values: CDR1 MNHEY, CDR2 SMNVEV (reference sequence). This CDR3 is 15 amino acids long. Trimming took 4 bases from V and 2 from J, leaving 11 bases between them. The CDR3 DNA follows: TGTGCCAGCAGTTCTGAGGGTAGGACTAATGAAAAACTGTTTTTT. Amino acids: CASSSEGRTNEKLFF.

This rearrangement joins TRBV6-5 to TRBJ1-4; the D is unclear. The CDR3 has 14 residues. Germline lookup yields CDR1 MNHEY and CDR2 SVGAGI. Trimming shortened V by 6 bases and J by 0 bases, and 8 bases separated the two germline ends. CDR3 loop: CASSMTATNEKLFF. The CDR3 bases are TGTGCCAGCAGCATGACTGCAACTAATGAAAAACTGTTTTTT.

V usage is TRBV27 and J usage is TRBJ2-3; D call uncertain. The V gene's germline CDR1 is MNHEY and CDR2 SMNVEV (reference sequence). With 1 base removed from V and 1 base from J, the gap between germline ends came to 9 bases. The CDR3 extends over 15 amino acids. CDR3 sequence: CASSLLRAGTDTQYF. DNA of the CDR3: TGTGCCAGCAGTTTATTGCGTGCGGGCACAGATACGCAGTATTTT.

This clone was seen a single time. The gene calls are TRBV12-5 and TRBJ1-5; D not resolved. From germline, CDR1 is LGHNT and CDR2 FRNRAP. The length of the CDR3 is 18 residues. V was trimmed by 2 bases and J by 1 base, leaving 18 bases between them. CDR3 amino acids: CASGLNFGKIRSNQPQHF. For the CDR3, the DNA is TGTGCTAGTGGTTTGAACTTCGGGAAAATTAGGAGCAATCAGCCCCAGCATTTT.

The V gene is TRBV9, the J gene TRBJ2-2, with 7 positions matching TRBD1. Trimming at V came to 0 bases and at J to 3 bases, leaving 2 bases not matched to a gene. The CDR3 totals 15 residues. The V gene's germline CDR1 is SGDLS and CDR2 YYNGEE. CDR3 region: CASSVAGTDTGELFF. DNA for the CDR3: TGTGCCAGCAGCGTAGCAGGGACAGACACCGGGGAGCTGTTTTTT. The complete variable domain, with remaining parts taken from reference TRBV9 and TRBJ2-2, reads DSGVTQTPKHLITATGQRVTLRCSPRSGDLSVYWYQQSLDQGLQFLIQYYNGEERAKGNILERFSAQQFPDLHSELNLSSLELGDSALYFCASSVAGTDTGELFFGEGSRLTVL.

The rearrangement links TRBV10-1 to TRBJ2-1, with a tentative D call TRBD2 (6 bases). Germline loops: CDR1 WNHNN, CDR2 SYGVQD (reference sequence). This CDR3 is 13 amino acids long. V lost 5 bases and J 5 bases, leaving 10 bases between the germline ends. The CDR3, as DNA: TGCGCCAGCAGTCCGGGGGTGAACAATGAGCAGTTCTTC. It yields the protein CASSPGVNNEQFF.

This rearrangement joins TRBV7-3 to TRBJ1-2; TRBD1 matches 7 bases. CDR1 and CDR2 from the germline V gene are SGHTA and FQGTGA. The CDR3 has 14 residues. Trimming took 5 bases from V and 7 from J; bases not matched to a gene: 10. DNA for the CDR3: TGTGCCAGCAGCCGAAACCAGGGGGTTGGTGGCTACACCTTC. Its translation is CASSRNQGVGGYTF.

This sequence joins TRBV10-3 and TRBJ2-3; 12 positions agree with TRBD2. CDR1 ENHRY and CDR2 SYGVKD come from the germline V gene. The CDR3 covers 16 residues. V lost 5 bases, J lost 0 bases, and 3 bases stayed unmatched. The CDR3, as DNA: TGTGCCATCAGTAGGACTAGCGGGATGAGCACAGATACGCAGTATTTT. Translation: CAISRTSGMSTDTQYF.

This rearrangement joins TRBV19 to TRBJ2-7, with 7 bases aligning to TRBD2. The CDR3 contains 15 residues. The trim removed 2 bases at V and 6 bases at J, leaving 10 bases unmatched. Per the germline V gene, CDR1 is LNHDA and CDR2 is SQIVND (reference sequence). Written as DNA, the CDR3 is TGTGCCAGTAGTATATCGGGCGCGGGAGCAAGCGAGCAGTACTTC. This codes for CASSISGAGASEQYF.